One sample yielded the 31 T cell receptor beta chains listed below, sequenced in a study of blood T cells in healthy people across ages (dated by TCRdb to 2015 to 2017). Libraries were made using 5' RACE. Sequenced using an Illumina HiSeq 2500. A second PCR of roughly 6 to 11 cycles was run with a J-beta primer mix and a sample-barcoded 5' primer. The raw public data were reprocessed by TCRdb itself: fastp quality trimming at Q25, MiXCR clonotype calling, in-frame beta chains only. Entries are consolidated by CDR3 protein sequence, retaining the most common genes and DNA. The sample table holds 1.5 million to 2 million distinct CDR3 sequences, of which 28% were seen once. The top ten constitute 7.7% of the sample. Source material: blood. The receptors stem from a woman in her 30s in good health.

This chain connects TRBV7-2 to TRBJ2-2, with D possibly matching TRBD1 (6 bases). Germline-derived CDR1 and CDR2 are SGHTA and FQGNSA. Deletions cut 5 bases from V and 0 bases from J, with 10 bases between. The CDR3 totals 15 residues. In DNA form, the CDR3 reads TGTGCCAGCAGCGCCCGGGACACGAACACCGGGGAGCTGTTTTTT. Translating it yields CASSARDTNTGELFF.

Written as DNA, the CDR3 is TGCAGTGCGCGCAACCCGGGACTAGCGCTAACCGGGGAGCTGTTTTTT. This gives the protein CSARNPGLALTGELFF. The chain links TRBV20-1 to TRBJ2-2; the match to TRBD2 covers 10 bases. This CDR3 region has 16 residues. CDR1 is DFQATT and CDR2 is SNEGSKA in the germline V gene (reference sequence). Trimming cost V 6 bases and J 5 bases; bases outside gene matches: 12.

To note about this clonotype: One end of the junction varies from germline; a read error may be responsible. The chain links TRBV6-5 to TRBJ2-5; D is ambiguous. The better agreement between TRBJ2-7 and the DNA end casts doubt on the J call. Germline V lookup: CDR1 MNHEY, CDR2 SVGAGI. This CDR3 contains 12 residues. This CDR3 reads CVSSRRAGEQYF. The CDR3 DNA reads TGTGTCAGCAGCAGAAGGGCCGGCGAGCAGTACTTC.

This clonotype was observed a few times. The V gene is TRBV5-1, the J gene TRBJ2-1; 7 positions agree with TRBD2. There are 14 residues in the CDR3. V lost 0 bases, J lost 9 bases, and 6 bases stayed unmatched. Germline V gene lookup returns CDR1 SGHRS and CDR2 YFSETQ. CDR3 DNA: TGCGCCAGCAGCTTGGCCGGGAGGCTTGGTGAGCAGTTCTTC. Its translation: CASSLAGRLGEQFF.

Note on this clonotype: A junction boundary mismatches the germline segment, possibly from a read error. This chain uses TRBV9 with TRBJ1-6, with 10 bases fitting TRBD1. CDR1 and CDR2 from the germline V gene are SGDLS and YYNGEE. This CDR3 has 15 amino acids. CDR3 bases: TGTGCCAACAGCGCAGGGGACAGGGGAGTTTCACCCCTCCACTTT. Translated: CANSAGDRGVSPLHF.

This clonotype was observed a handful of times. The chain couples TRBV6-1 to TRBJ1-1, with 8 bases matching TRBD1. V gave up 5 bases and J gave up 0 bases; unmatched junction bases: 11. Germline V gene lookup returns CDR1 MNHNS and CDR2 SASEGT. The CDR3 contains 17 residues. The CDR3 region is CASSPWTGTAMNTEAFF. CDR3 DNA sequence: TGTGCCAGCAGTCCCTGGACAGGGACCGCCATGAACACTGAAGCTTTCTTT.

The chain joins TRBV4-2 to TRBJ1-2, with D unclear. The ends were cut back, 0 bases at V and 8 bases at J, with 16 bases in the middle. Looked up from germline, CDR1 is LGHNA and CDR2 is YNFKEQ. This CDR3 is 15 amino acids long. CDR3 DNA sequence: TGTGCCAGCAGCCAAGAGGGAGGGAGAGGGCAAGGCTACACCTTC. Translated, it gives CASSQEGGRGQGYTF.

The chain employs TRBV12-3 or TRBV12-4 and TRBJ2-3; 7 bases fit TRBD2. The CDR3 has 15 amino acids. The junction had 8 bases not matched to a gene; V was cut back by 6 bases and J by 2 bases. The CDR3 is CASSGTNMFTDTQYF. CDR3 DNA: TGTGCCAGCAGCGGGACTAATATGTTCACAGATACGCAGTATTTT.

This clonotype is a singleton in its sample. This chain joins TRBV6-2 or TRBV6-3 and TRBJ2-1; a possible D gene is TRBD2 (6 bases). This CDR3 spans 13 amino acids. CDR1 and CDR2 from the germline V gene are MNHEY and SVGEGT. V shed 10 bases and J shed 5 bases, with 15 bases lying between them. CDR3 bases: TGTGCCACCCTCCGGGACTCAAACAATGAGCAGTTCTTC. This translates into CATLRDSNNEQFF.

This clonotype has only a few counts. The genes are TRBV7-2 and TRBJ2-7; TRBD2 aligns across 10 bases. This CDR3 is 15 amino acids long. The germline CDR1 and CDR2 sequences are SGHTA and FQGNSA. V was clipped by 4 bases and J by 7 bases; unmatched bases: 10. CDR3: CASSSYLAGAGEQYF. In nucleotides, the CDR3 is TGTGCCAGCAGCTCGTACCTAGCGGGAGCGGGGGAGCAGTACTTC.

This chain joins TRBV12-3 or TRBV12-4 and TRBJ2-3, with 8 bases aligning to TRBD2. Trimming at V came to 10 bases and at J to 3 bases, leaving 15 bases not matched to a gene. This CDR3 is 16 amino acids long. The CDR3 sequence: CATSLAGPLGTDTQYF. The CDR3 bases are TGTGCCACCTCGCTAGCGGGCCCTCTAGGAACAGATACGCAGTATTTT.

This clonotype was seen many times. The chain is built from TRBV6-6 and TRBJ2-3; TRBD1 aligns across 11 bases. The J call is doubtful: the DNA matches TRBJ2-5 better. Looked up from germline, CDR1 is MNHNY and CDR2 is SVGAGI (reference sequence). The CDR3 totals 13 residues. DNA for the CDR3: TGTGCCAGCAGTTTGGGGACAGGGGGGACCCAGTACTTC. It is translated as CASSLGTGGTQYF.

In this sample, this clonotype turned up a few times. This may arise from a read error, as a much more abundant clone is one base away. The chain recombines TRBV7-8 with TRBJ2-1; D may be TRBD2 (5 bases). Germline V gene data show CDR1 as SGHVS and CDR2 as FQNEAQ. The CDR3 runs to 14 residues. The CDR3 spells CASSLEYGNNGQFF. The CDR3 DNA reads as TGTGCCAGCAGCTTAGAATACGGGAACAATGGGCAGTTCTTC.

A few counts support this clonotype. The chain has TRBV9 and TRBJ1-1, with D uncertain. Trimming removed 2 bases at V and 4 bases at J, with 9 bases between. Germline V CDR1 and CDR2: SGDLS, YYNGEE. The CDR3 extends over 13 amino acids. CDR3 in amino acids: CASSVGVSTEAFF. The CDR3 DNA sequence: TGTGCCAGCAGCGTTGGGGTTTCCACTGAAGCTTTCTTT.

The chain uses TRBV19 and TRBJ2-5; 12 nucleotides line up with TRBD2. In germline, CDR1 is LNHDA, CDR2 SQIVND (reference sequence). V trimming: 5 bases; J trimming: 7 bases; junction bases outside the gene matches: 8. The CDR3 is 15 residues long. CDR3 nucleotide sequence: TGTGCCAGTAGTTGGACTAGCGGGAAGTCCGGGACCCAGTACTTC. As protein: CASSWTSGKSGTQYF. Based on the CDR3 plus reference TRBV19 and TRBJ2-5, the full variable domain is DGGITQSPKYLFRKEGQNVTLSCEQNLNHDAMYWYRQDPGQGLRLIYYSQIVNDFQKGDIAEGYSVSREKKESFPLTVTSAQKNPTAFYLCASSWTSGKSGTQYFGPGTRLLVL.

The chain is built from TRBV18 and TRBJ2-5, with a weak D call TRBD1 (6 bases). Trimming removed 3 bases at V and 10 bases at J, with 18 bases between. This CDR3 spans 14 amino acids. Germline V gene data show CDR1 as KGHSH and CDR2 as LQKENI. Here the CDR3 DNA reads TGTGCCAGCTCACCTTCGGCAGGCCAAGGGGGCCAGTACTTC. It translates to CASSPSAGQGGQYF.

This clonotype was seen a few times. This chain links TRBV14 with TRBJ2-1; 7 positions match TRBD2. The CDR3 is 14 amino acids. Germline CDR1 reads SGHDN; CDR2 reads FVKESK. V lost 5 bases and J lost 9; bases outside the gene matches: 10. The CDR3 reads CASSSRLAWGEQFF. CDR3 nucleotides: TGTGCCAGCAGCTCGCGACTAGCTTGGGGTGAGCAGTTCTTC.

This clonotype appeared a few times. The germline gene is not matched at one end of the junction; a read error may be the cause. The chain joins TRBV29-1 to TRBJ2-1; 7 nucleotides align to TRBD2. CDR1 is SQVTM, CDR2 ANQGSEA, per germline. The CDR3 is made up of 14 amino acids. CDR3 coding DNA: TGCAGCGTTGGGGGGGGTAGCTCCTACGATGAGCAGTTCTTC. Its protein product is CSVGGGSSYDEQFF.

The gene calls are TRBV7-2 and TRBJ2-2; D call uncertain. The V gene lost 2 bases and the J gene lost 0 bases, with 7 bases spanning the gap. The CDR3 sequence is 15 residues long. Per the germline V gene, CDR1 is SGHTA and CDR2 is FQGNSA. This chain's CDR3 is CASSLTTANTGELFF. The CDR3 DNA reads as TGTGCCAGCAGCTTAACAACGGCGAACACCGGGGAGCTGTTTTTT.

The sample holds a few counts of this clonotype. This chain links TRBV29-1 with TRBJ1-5, with no clear D. The CDR3 has 12 residues. V was pared by 6 bases and J by 2 bases, with 8 bases between. The germline V gene encodes CDR1 SQVTM and CDR2 ANQGSEA. The CDR3: CSVDGCNQPQHF. As DNA, the CDR3 is TGCAGCGTGGATGGGTGCAATCAGCCCCAGCATTTT.

This clonotype appeared a few times. The chain combines TRBV7-2 with TRBJ2-7, with TRBD2 matching 9 bases. Trimming cost V 7 bases and J 0 bases; bases outside gene matches: 19. CDR3 length: 19 amino acids. Per the germline V gene, CDR1 is SGHTA and CDR2 is FQGNSA. CDR3 residues: CASTSAAQRGALRSYEQYF. DNA for the CDR3: TGTGCCAGCACCAGTGCGGCCCAGCGGGGGGCCTTACGCTCCTACGAGCAGTACTTC.

The chain recombines TRBV4-1 with TRBJ1-1, with 7 bases lining up with TRBD1. This CDR3 has 17 residues. In germline, CDR1 is MGHRA, CDR2 YSYEKL. V was clipped by 0 bases and J by 11 bases; unmatched bases: 18. The CDR3 DNA sequence: TGCGCCAGCAGCCAAGATCGGGAAGCAGGGGGGCGCATCTCGGCTTTCTTT. Protein: CASSQDREAGGRISAFF.

V usage is TRBV2 and J usage is TRBJ2-7; D uncertain. Germline CDR1 is SNHLY and CDR2 is FYNNEI. This CDR3 contains 13 residues. V lost 3 bases and J 7 bases, leaving 13 bases between the germline ends. CDR3 in DNA: TGTGCCAGCAGTGACCCCAACGGTATTGAGCAGTACTTC. Its translation is CASSDPNGIEQYF.

The chain carries TRBV29-1 and TRBJ2-4; perhaps D is TRBD1 or TRBD2 (5 bases each). CDR3 length: 16 residues. Germline V lookup: CDR1 SQVTM, CDR2 ANQGSEA. The DNA of the CDR3 is TGCAGAATGACAGTACTTGAGGGGATCGCCAAAAACATTCAGTACTTC. Translated, it gives CRMTVLEGIAKNIQYF. The entire variable domain, with the rest obtained from reference TRBV29-1 and TRBJ2-4, is as follows: SAVISQKPSRDICQRGTSLTIQCQVDSQVTMMFWYRQQPGQSLTLIATANQGSEATYESGFVIDKFPISRPNLTFSTLTVSNMSPEDSSIYLCRMTVLEGIAKNIQYFGAGTRLSVL.

V gene TRBV7-8 combines with J gene TRBJ2-3; the match to TRBD2 covers 8 bases. The ends lost 8 bases at V and 3 bases at J; junction bases unmatched: 16. CDR3 size: 17 residues. Germline CDR1 reads SGHVS; CDR2 reads FQNEAQ. The CDR3 DNA sequence: TGTGCCAGCGGGCCTTCCGTCGGGGGGGGTGTAACAGATACGCAGTATTTT. It codes for CASGPSVGGGVTDTQYF.

The chain has TRBV7-2 and TRBJ2-1; 10 bases fit TRBD2. J lost 5 bases, V lost 4 bases, and 20 bases had no gene match. The CDR3 is 20 amino acids. Germline-derived CDR1 and CDR2 are SGHTA and FQGNSA. The CDR3 DNA is TGTGCCAGCAGCTCCCTGAGCGGGAGGGCACTACTACTCCTACACAATGAGCAGTTCTTC. It yields the protein CASSSLSGRALLLLHNEQFF.

The J gene is TRBJ2-4, the V gene TRBV27; a weak D match, TRBD1 (6 bases). Trimming pared 5 bases from V and 2 bases from J, leaving 13 bases between. Germline values: CDR1 MNHEY, CDR2 SMNVEV (reference sequence). This CDR3 region has 15 residues. The CDR3 region has the DNA TGTGCCAGCAGTCCCAGGGGCCTCTCCAAAAACATTCAGTACTTC. The encoded protein is CASSPRGLSKNIQYF.

This clonotype came up a few times. The J gene is TRBJ1-2, the V gene TRBV30; TRBD1 aligns across 7 bases. The length of the CDR3 is 13 residues. The germline V gene encodes CDR1 GTSNPN and CDR2 SVGIG (reference sequence). V lost 0 bases, J lost 4 bases, and 2 bases stayed unmatched. The DNA of the CDR3 is TGTGCCTGGAGTGTGTCAGGGGGCTATGGCTACACCTTC. Encoded protein: CAWSVSGGYGYTF.

This clonotype showed up just a few times. J is TRBJ2-5 and V is TRBV3-1; D call uncertain. CDR1 LGHDT and CDR2 YNNKEL come from the germline V gene (reference sequence). The CDR3 is 14 residues long. V lost 0 bases, J lost 3 bases, and 8 bases lay in between. CDR3 sequence reads: CASSQDLTEETQYF. The CDR3 DNA sequence: TGTGCCAGCAGCCAAGATCTAACAGAAGAGACCCAGTACTTC.

The table lists this clonotype with a few counts. The V gene is TRBV4-3, the J gene TRBJ1-6, with a possible D match to TRBD1 (6 bases). Germline V gene lookup returns CDR1 LGHNA and CDR2 YSLEER. Between the trimmed V and J ends, which lost 4 bases and 9 bases, there was a span of 13 bases. There are 14 residues in the CDR3. The CDR3 DNA is TGCGCCAGCAGCCCTAACAGGGTGGGTTCACCCCTCCACTTT. It encodes CASSPNRVGSPLHF.

The rearrangement links TRBV3-1 to TRBJ2-5; D is unclear. Gene TRBJ2-7 matches the end of the DNA better, so the J call may be wrong. CDR3 length equals 14 residues. Germline V CDR1 and CDR2: LGHDT, YNNKEL (reference sequence). This CDR3 is CASSFRAYDYEQYF. In nucleotides, the CDR3 is TGTGCCAGCAGCTTCCGGGCCTATGACTACGAGCAGTACTTC.